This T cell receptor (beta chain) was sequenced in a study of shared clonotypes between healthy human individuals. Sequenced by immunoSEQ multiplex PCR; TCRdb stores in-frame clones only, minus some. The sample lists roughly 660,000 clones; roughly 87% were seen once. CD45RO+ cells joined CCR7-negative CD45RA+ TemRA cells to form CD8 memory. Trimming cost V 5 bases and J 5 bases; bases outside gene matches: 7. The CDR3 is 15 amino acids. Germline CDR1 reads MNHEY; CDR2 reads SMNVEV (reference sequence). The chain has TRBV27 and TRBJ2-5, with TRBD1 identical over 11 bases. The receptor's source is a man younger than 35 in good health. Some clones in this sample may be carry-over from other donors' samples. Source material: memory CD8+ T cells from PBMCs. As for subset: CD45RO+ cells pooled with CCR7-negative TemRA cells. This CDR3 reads CASSIIRDRGETQYF. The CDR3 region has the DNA TGTGCCAGCAGTATCATCCGGGACAGGGGGGAGACCCAGTACTTC.